The rows below give T cell receptor beta chains drawn from one sample of a study of neurological immune-mediated disorders. TCRdb redid the calling of the 5' RACE reads with MiXCR, one entry per CDR3 protein. Of roughly 60,000 distinct CDR3 sequences listed, 8.5% to 10% were seen once; the top ten hold approximately 12%. Sequences were obtained from PBMCs. The receptors here all came from a man aged 25-45 years in good health. The conserved cysteine and the conserved F or W are not part of the CDR3 here. D genes are given only for firm matches.

v_call: TRBV7-2; d_call: TRBD1; cdr3_aa: ASSLAKGAGTGELF
v_call: TRBV5-1; d_call: TRBD1; cdr3_aa: ASSGGDRIGYT
v_call: TRBV2; d_call: .; cdr3_aa: ASSEGSAGKLAKNIQY
v_call: TRBV14; d_call: .; cdr3_aa: ASSRMLDTLNTGELF
v_call: TRBV27; d_call: .; cdr3_aa: ASQGGGGTQY
v_call: TRBV11-1; d_call: TRBD1; cdr3_aa: ASSRDRGETQY
v_call: TRBV6-2/TRBV6-3; d_call: .; cdr3_aa: ASSPPGTQY
v_call: TRBV7-2; d_call: .; cdr3_aa: ASTKSQSEQY
v_call: TRBV13; d_call: TRBD2; cdr3_aa: ASSFPSGGGRDEQF
v_call: TRBV28; d_call: .; cdr3_aa: ASSLDVSSYEQY
v_call: TRBV5-1; d_call: .; cdr3_aa: ASRIQGRETQY
v_call: TRBV28; d_call: .; cdr3_aa: ASNFGGGVETQY
v_call: TRBV6-2/TRBV6-3; d_call: TRBD2; cdr3_aa: ASRTTSGKAHEQY
v_call: TRBV24-1; d_call: .; cdr3_aa: ATSDLQEAPYNEQF
v_call: TRBV11-2; d_call: .; cdr3_aa: ASSSLGRGPDTQY
v_call: TRBV12-3/TRBV12-4; d_call: TRBD1; cdr3_aa: ASSPGQGLNTEAF
v_call: TRBV20-1; d_call: TRBD2; cdr3_aa: SARWREGPREQF
v_call: TRBV20-1; d_call: .; cdr3_aa: SATATFRDERN
v_call: TRBV3-1; d_call: TRBD2; cdr3_aa: ASSPGLVGTGELF
v_call: TRBV20-1; d_call: .; cdr3_aa: SARDYGTSVGYT
v_call: TRBV11-3; d_call: .; cdr3_aa: ASSRPGQKQF
v_call: TRBV7-2; d_call: .; cdr3_aa: ASSPEVWQPQH
v_call: TRBV7-2; d_call: .; cdr3_aa: ASSFLVPTDSSYEQY
v_call: TRBV29-1; d_call: .; cdr3_aa: SVDEGYGANVLT
v_call: TRBV5-1; d_call: .; cdr3_aa: ASSLGSQETQY
v_call: TRBV7-6; d_call: .; cdr3_aa: ASSLGVMEETQY
v_call: TRBV5-1; d_call: TRBD1; cdr3_aa: ASSLRTGGYGELF
v_call: TRBV20-1; d_call: .; cdr3_aa: SALGPGLQYEQF
v_call: TRBV7-9; d_call: TRBD2; cdr3_aa: ASRPTSGTQETQY
v_call: TRBV7-2; d_call: TRBD1; cdr3_aa: ASSLTGTGLNEQY
v_call: TRBV20-1; d_call: TRBD1; cdr3_aa: SAGQGRTEAF
v_call: TRBV2; d_call: TRBD1; cdr3_aa: ASRSGTGFGTQY
v_call: TRBV19; d_call: .; cdr3_aa: ASSIHILGARNTEAF
v_call: TRBV7-2; d_call: .; cdr3_aa: ASGHRFGQPQH
v_call: TRBV28; d_call: TRBD2; cdr3_aa: ASTLPGTSFYEQY
v_call: TRBV7-2; d_call: .; cdr3_aa: ASNWRGGAEETQY
v_call: TRBV3-1; d_call: .; cdr3_aa: ASSRAVGALYEQY
v_call: TRBV10-3; d_call: .; cdr3_aa: AISRDLYEQY
v_call: TRBV15; d_call: .; cdr3_aa: ATSRVADLYEQY
v_call: TRBV20-1; d_call: TRBD2; cdr3_aa: SARDPSGGYNEQF
v_call: TRBV29-1; d_call: .; cdr3_aa: SVEFSKSTDTQY
v_call: TRBV24-1; d_call: TRBD2; cdr3_aa: ATSDLASGRVDEQF
v_call: TRBV27; d_call: TRBD1; cdr3_aa: ASRGTGGNTDTQY
v_call: TRBV7-9; d_call: .; cdr3_aa: ASSLAGRSGANVLT
v_call: TRBV10-3; d_call: .; cdr3_aa: AAGRTDEQY
v_call: TRBV12-3/TRBV12-4; d_call: TRBD2; cdr3_aa: ASYGTTESSYNEQF
v_call: TRBV5-1; d_call: .; cdr3_aa: ASSLLTREVTDTQY
v_call: TRBV5-1; d_call: .; cdr3_aa: ASSPDSWGQPQH
v_call: TRBV5-6; d_call: .; cdr3_aa: ASSFGAGATDTQY
v_call: TRBV5-1; d_call: .; cdr3_aa: ASSPAGRNEKLF
v_call: TRBV2; d_call: .; cdr3_aa: ASRPTPAGTDTQY
v_call: TRBV20-1; d_call: .; cdr3_aa: SARGRSYTGELF
v_call: TRBV29-1; d_call: .; cdr3_aa: SVDRDDSYEQY
v_call: TRBV12-3/TRBV12-4; d_call: .; cdr3_aa: ASTMGASTDTQY
v_call: TRBV4-2; d_call: .; cdr3_aa: ASSQARSYEQY
v_call: TRBV4-2; d_call: .; cdr3_aa: ASSHDSPREQYFGSGNQPQH
v_call: TRBV15; d_call: TRBD2; cdr3_aa: ATTSGRATDTQY
v_call: TRBV29-1; d_call: TRBD2; cdr3_aa: SVAVAGQDTQY
v_call: TRBV5-1; d_call: .; cdr3_aa: ASSFGQGGYEQY